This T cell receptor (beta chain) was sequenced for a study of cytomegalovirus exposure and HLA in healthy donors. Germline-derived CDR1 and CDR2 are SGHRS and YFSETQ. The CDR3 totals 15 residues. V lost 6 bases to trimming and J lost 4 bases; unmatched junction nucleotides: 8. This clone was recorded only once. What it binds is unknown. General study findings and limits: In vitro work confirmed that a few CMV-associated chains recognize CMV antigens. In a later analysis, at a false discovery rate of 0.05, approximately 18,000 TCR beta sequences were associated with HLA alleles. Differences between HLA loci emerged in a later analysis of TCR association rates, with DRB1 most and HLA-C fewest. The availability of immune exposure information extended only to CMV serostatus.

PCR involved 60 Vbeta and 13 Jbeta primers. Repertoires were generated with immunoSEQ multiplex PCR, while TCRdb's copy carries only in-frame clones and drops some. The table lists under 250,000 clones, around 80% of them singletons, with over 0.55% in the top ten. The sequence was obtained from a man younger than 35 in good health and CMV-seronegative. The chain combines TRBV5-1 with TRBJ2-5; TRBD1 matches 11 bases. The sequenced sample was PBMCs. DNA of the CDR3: TGCGCCAGCACCCCCCGGGACAGGGGGGGAGAGACCCAGTACTTC. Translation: CASTPRDRGGETQYF.